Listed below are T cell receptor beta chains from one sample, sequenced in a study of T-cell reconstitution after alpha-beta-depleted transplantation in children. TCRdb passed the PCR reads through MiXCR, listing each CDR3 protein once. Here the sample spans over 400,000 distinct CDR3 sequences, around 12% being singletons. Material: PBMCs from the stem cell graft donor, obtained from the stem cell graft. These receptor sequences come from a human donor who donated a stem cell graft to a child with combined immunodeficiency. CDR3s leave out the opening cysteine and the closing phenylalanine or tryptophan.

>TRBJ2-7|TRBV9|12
ASSVGWGGDEQY
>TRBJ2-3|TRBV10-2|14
ASRSRGGLGTDTQY
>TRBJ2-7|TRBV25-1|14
ASSVSRDWNLYEQY
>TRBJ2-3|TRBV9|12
ASSVGTFTDTQY
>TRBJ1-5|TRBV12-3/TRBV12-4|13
ASSLTGNGNQPQH
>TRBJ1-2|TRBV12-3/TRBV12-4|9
ASSLGHGYT
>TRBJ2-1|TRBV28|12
ASSLAGGPYEQF
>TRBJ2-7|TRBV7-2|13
ASSLELENSYEQY
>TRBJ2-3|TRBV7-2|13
ASSSRLRSANTQY
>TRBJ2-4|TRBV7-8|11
ASSLVGRSIQY
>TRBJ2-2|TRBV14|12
ASSQDAYTGELF
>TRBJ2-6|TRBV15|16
ATSRGTGAASGANVLT
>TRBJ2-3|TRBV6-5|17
ASSYSEGTSDSSTDTQY
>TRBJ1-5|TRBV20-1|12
SASPGTRGQPQH
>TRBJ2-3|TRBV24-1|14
ATSDLMRGGTDTQY
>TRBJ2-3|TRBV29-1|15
SAEGTSGSRYTDTQY
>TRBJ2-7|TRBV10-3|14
AISASTSGRPYEQY
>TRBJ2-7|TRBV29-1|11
SVGLTGVYEQY